These 3 T cell receptor beta chains share one sample of origin, sequenced in a study of T cells in Graves' hyperthyroidism and ophthalmopathy. Using RNA transcripts as the source, TCR beta CDR3 regions were amplified. An initial round of RT-PCR targeting the TCR CDR3 relied on the HTBI primer set. MiXCR, run by TCRdb on the multiplex PCR reads, gives a single entry per CDR3 protein. The table lists about 520,000 distinct CDR3 sequences, roughly 25% of them singletons. The sequencing input was blood. These receptors were taken from a woman aged 30 to 39 with Graves' ophthalmopathy.

At least ten counts were recorded for this clonotype. The J gene is TRBJ2-7, the V gene TRBV28; TRBD1 might be the D (6 bases). This CDR3 has 15 residues. Germline V gives CDR1 MDHEN, CDR2 SYDVKM. Trimming shortened V by 4 bases and J by 2 bases, and 15 bases separated the two germline ends. CDR3 in DNA: TGTGCCAGCAGTTCATCCCGACAGGCGGCCTACGAGCAGTACTTC. Protein: CASSSSRQAAYEQYF.

This clonotype showed up many times. The rearrangement joins TRBV30 to TRBJ2-2; D gene ambiguous. Deletions cut 2 bases from V and 5 bases from J, with 12 bases between. Germline V gives CDR1 GTSNPN, CDR2 SVGIG (reference sequence). The CDR3 runs 14 residues. CDR3 in amino acids: CAWSPFGWTGELFF. The CDR3 bases are TGTGCCTGGAGTCCCTTCGGTTGGACCGGGGAGCTGTTTTTT.

This clonotype was detected ten times or more. This chain uses TRBV28 with TRBJ2-2, with D unresolved. CDR1 MDHEN and CDR2 SYDVKM come from the germline V gene. The CDR3 loop spans 13 amino acids. Trimming shortened V by 7 bases and J by 3 bases, and 9 bases separated the two germline ends. DNA of the CDR3: TGTGCCAGCATCCGGTCGGACACCGGGGAGCTGTTTTTT. This gives the protein CASIRSDTGELFF.